This TCR beta chain was recovered during a study of blood T cell repertoires in COVID-19. Study details: Researchers got acute and convalescent COVID-19 samples from the United States, Italy and Spain. Nucleic acid was either cDNA or gDNA, and it came from T cells, B-cell-depleted T cells, or PBMCs.

Original processing methods: Estimated nucleated cell counts came from reference gene primer amplification. TCRdb's table, derived via immunoSEQ multiplex PCR, lists solely in-frame clones and lacks some. Clonal size and the V and J genes are those of that table, whereas D and trimming came from the DNA. The sample carries 300,000 to 400,000 clones, about nine tenths recorded once. Recruited during active infection, patients (from Seattle) were subsequently followed longitudinally. Germline V gene lookup returns CDR1 LGHNA and CDR2 YSLEER. Trimming removed 2 bases from V and 4 bases from J, with 14 bases in between. This CDR3 comprises 15 residues.

The chain uses TRBV4-3 and TRBJ1-1; D possibly corresponds to TRBD1 (5 bases). The receptor was derived from a man aged 30 to 39 with COVID-19, enrolled during active disease. The sample taken for sequencing was peripheral blood. CDR3 residues: CASSQPPSGGTEAFF. Here the CDR3 DNA reads TGCGCCAGCAGCCAACCTCCATCGGGGGGCACTGAAGCTTTCTTT.